This TCR beta chain was sequenced during a study of blood T cell repertoires in COVID-19. From germline, CDR1 is PRHDT and CDR2 FYEKMQ (reference sequence). The junction had 14 bases not matched to a gene; V was cut back by 3 bases and J by 0 bases. The CDR3 consists of 21 residues. Some clones are missing from TCRdb's copy, which holds only in-frame ones; the method was immunoSEQ multiplex PCR. The sample carries 95,000 to 110,000 clones, approximately 85% recorded once. The specimen sequenced was peripheral blood. The chain uses TRBV13 and TRBJ2-4; 13 bases map to TRBD2. The receptor was derived from a man between 60 and 75 years old with acute or convalescent COVID-19. The CDR3 protein is CASSFRGFGLAGVQAKNIQYF. In DNA form, the CDR3 reads TGTGCCAGCAGCTTTAGGGGGTTCGGACTAGCGGGAGTACAAGCCAAAAACATTCAGTACTTC.